This T cell receptor beta chain was captured by sequencing in a study of beta chain features in type 1 diabetes. All of the isolated RNA was reverse transcribed, so expressed TCRB transcripts were sequenced. The method was immunoSEQ multiplex PCR; TCRdb's version includes in-frame clones alone and lacks a portion of them. The table has 390,000 or so clones, approximately 15% seen once. In germline, CDR1 is MGHRA, CDR2 YSYEKL. CDR3 length: 14 residues. The V end lost 8 bases, the J end lost 2 bases, and 13 bases lay between the germline ends. Sequencing used naive CD4+ T cells from blood. The gene calls are TRBV4-1 and TRBJ2-1; D is ambiguous. The receptor's source is a man aged 25-40 years in good health. CDR3 residues: CASAMAETYNEQFF. The DNA of the CDR3 is TGCGCCAGCGCCATGGCGGAAACCTACAATGAGCAGTTCTTC.